This TCR beta chain was retrieved from a study of shared clonotypes between healthy human individuals. General study points: Of the naive CD4 clonotypes, about 5% were shared across a few donors. Shared clonotypes across all four donors exceeded non-shared ones in generation probability.

The CDR3 totals 12 residues. The germline V and J ends were trimmed by 2 bases and 6 bases, with 6 bases remaining between them. The germline CDR1 and CDR2 sequences are SGHTA and FQGNSA. In this sample, this clone turned up once. Its target is not known. Within the sample, other DNA sequences also encode this same CDR3. The repertoire was sequenced with immunoSEQ multiplex PCR; TCRdb's copy has only in-frame clones and lacks some. The profile shows fewer than 3 million clones, just under 95% of them singletons. The sample was naive CD4+ T cells from PBMCs. Subset specified: CD45RA+ positively selected. The rearrangement links TRBV7-2 to TRBJ2-3, with D possibly being TRBD2 (5 bases). This sequence was found in a man in his late teens or twenties in good health. Some clones in this sample may be carry-over from other donors' samples. The CDR3 DNA sequence: TGTGCCAGCAGCTTATTAGCGGATACGCAGTATTTT. As protein: CASSLLADTQYF.